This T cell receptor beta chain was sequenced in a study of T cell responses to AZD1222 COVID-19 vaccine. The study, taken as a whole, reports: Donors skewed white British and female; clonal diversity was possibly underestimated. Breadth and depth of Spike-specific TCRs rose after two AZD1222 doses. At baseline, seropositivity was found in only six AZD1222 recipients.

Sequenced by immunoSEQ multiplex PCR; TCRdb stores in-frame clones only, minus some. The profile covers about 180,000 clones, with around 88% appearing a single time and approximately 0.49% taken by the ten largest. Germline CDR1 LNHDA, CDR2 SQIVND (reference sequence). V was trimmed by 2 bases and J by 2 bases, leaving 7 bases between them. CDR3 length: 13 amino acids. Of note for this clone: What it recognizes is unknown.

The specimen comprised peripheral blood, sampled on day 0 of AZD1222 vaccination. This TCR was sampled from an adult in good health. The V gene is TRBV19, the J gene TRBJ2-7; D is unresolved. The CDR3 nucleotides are TGTGCCAGTAGTATAAGACACCCCTACGAGCAGTACTTC. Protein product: CASSIRHPYEQYF.